The 32 T cell receptor beta chains below all came from one sample that was sequenced in a study of OX40 agonist ivuxolimab in advanced cancers. Measured with immunoSEQ multiplex PCR; TCRdb has only the in-frame clones, and not every one. The top ten clones hold 0.24% of a sample with some 85,000 clones, 87% of them seen once. This sample comprised CD4+ or CD8+ T cells sorted from blood, obtained in a trial of the OX40 agonist ivuxolimab. Every receptor here comes from an adult with an advanced solid tumor such as melanoma, head and neck, liver or kidney cancer.

This clone showed up just a few times. The chain is built from TRBV7-8 and TRBJ2-5; D unclear. From germline, CDR1 is SGHVS and CDR2 FQNEAQ. The CDR3 length is 16 residues. Trimming shortened V by 1 base and J by 2 bases, and 14 bases separated the two germline ends. The CDR3 protein is CASSLVAEIAQETQYF. For the CDR3, the DNA is TGTGCCAGCAGCTTAGTGGCCGAAATTGCACAAGAGACCCAGTACTTC.

This clone was seen a single time. J is TRBJ2-3 and V is TRBV19, with D perhaps TRBD1 (8 bases). The CDR3 covers 15 residues. With 6 bases removed from V and 3 bases from J, the gap between germline ends came to 16 bases. Germline CDR1 is LNHDA and CDR2 is SQIVND (reference sequence). The CDR3 DNA reads as TGTGCCAGTAGCTCGACAGGGGAGGGGACAGATACGCAGTATTTT. Amino acid sequence: CASSSTGEGTDTQYF. The variable domain in full, completed from reference TRBV19 and TRBJ2-3, reads DGGITQSPKYLFRKEGQNVTLSCEQNLNHDAMYWYRQDPGQGLRLIYYSQIVNDFQKGDIAEGYSVSREKKESFPLTVTSAQKNPTAFYLCASSSTGEGTDTQYFGPGTRLTVL.

V and J are TRBV10-1 and TRBJ1-5; D not resolved. The germline V gene has CDR1 WNHNN and CDR2 SYGVQD (reference sequence). This CDR3 is 12 amino acids long. Trimming shortened V by 9 bases and J by 2 bases, and 8 bases separated the two germline ends. CDR3 sequence reads: CARLEGNQPQHF. CDR3 bases: TGCGCCAGGTTGGAGGGCAATCAGCCCCAGCATTTT.

The rearrangement links TRBV6-5 to TRBJ1-5; D call uncertain. The CDR3 totals 14 residues. V was trimmed by 9 bases and J by 1 base, leaving 13 bases between them. Germline V gene lookup returns CDR1 MNHEY and CDR2 SVGAGI. In DNA form, the CDR3 reads TGTGCCAGTTCAGGCCCGCAAAGCAATCAGCCCCAGCATTTT. As protein: CASSGPQSNQPQHF.

The chain carries TRBV7-2 and TRBJ2-7, with TRBD1 identical over 10 bases. The CDR3 is 16 residues long. Germline V gives CDR1 SGHTA, CDR2 FQGNSA. Trimming took 5 bases from V and 3 from J; bases not matched to a gene: 10. The CDR3 coding sequence is TGTGCCAGCAGCACTAGGGCGGGACAGGGGTACTACGAGCAGTACTTC. Translated: CASSTRAGQGYYEQYF.

The sample holds a few counts of this clone. This sequence joins TRBV6-1 and TRBJ1-1; TRBD1 might be the D (5 bases). CDR1 and CDR2 (germline): MNHNS, SASEGT. This CDR3 contains 15 residues. Trimming stripped 6 bases from V and 2 bases from J, with 16 bases between. CDR3 DNA sequence: TGTGCCAGCAGCCATTCTGGGGCAGGAAACACTGAAGCTTTCTTT. This encodes CASSHSGAGNTEAFF.

J is TRBJ2-2 and V is TRBV5-4; 7 positions agree with TRBD2. V lost 2 bases, J lost 2 bases, and 3 bases stayed unmatched. Per the germline V gene, CDR1 is SGHNT and CDR2 is YYREEE (reference sequence). The CDR3 sequence is 15 residues long. DNA for the CDR3: TGTGCCAGCAGCTTTCTAGCGGCAAACACCGGGGAGCTGTTTTTT. Its translation: CASSFLAANTGELFF.

The chain couples TRBV18 to TRBJ2-7, with D perhaps assigned TRBD1 or TRBD2 (6 bases each). V was shortened by 3 bases and J by 4 bases, with 13 bases between the two germline ends. The CDR3 runs 14 residues. Germline lookup yields CDR1 KGHSH and CDR2 LQKENI. The chain's CDR3 is CASSPEGGAYEQYF. The CDR3 DNA sequence: TGTGCCAGCTCACCGGAGGGGGGCGCGTACGAGCAGTACTTC.

The table lists this clone with a count of one. The rearrangement joins TRBV5-1 to TRBJ2-3; no reliable D call. Per germline, CDR1 SGHRS and CDR2 YFSETQ. This CDR3 is built from 12 residues. V lost 5 bases, J lost 4 bases, and 8 bases lay in between. The CDR3 region is CASRDVADTQYF. CDR3 bases: TGCGCCAGCAGGGACGTCGCAGATACGCAGTATTTT. The full variable domain, its missing parts supplied by reference TRBV5-1 and TRBJ2-3, is KAGVTQTPRYLIKTRGQQVTLSCSPISGHRSVSWYQQTPGQGLQFLFEYFSETQRNKGNFPGRFSGRQFSNSRSEMNVSTLELGDSALYLCASRDVADTQYFGPGTRLTVL.

The chain employs TRBV6-6 and TRBJ2-2, with a tentative D call TRBD1 (6 bases). The CDR3 is 15 amino acids. Looked up from germline, CDR1 is MNHNY and CDR2 is SVGAGI (reference sequence). Deletions cut 2 bases from V and 1 base from J, with 8 bases between. The CDR3 region is CASSYDRRNTGELFF. The CDR3, as DNA: TGTGCCAGCAGTTACGACAGGAGGAACACCGGGGAGCTGTTTTTT.

This clone was detected once. As DNA, the CDR3 is TGTGCCAGCAGTTACGCCGGAACCTACGAGCAGTACTTC. As protein: CASSYAGTYEQYF. The chain employs TRBV6-6 and TRBJ2-7; no clear D. The germline V gene has CDR1 MNHNY and CDR2 SVGAGI (reference sequence). The ends were cut back, 2 bases at V and 2 bases at J, with 7 bases in the middle. This CDR3 has 13 residues.

The chain uses TRBV5-6 and TRBJ2-7, with 10 bases fitting TRBD2. CDR3 length: 13 residues. Germline assignment: CDR1 SGHDT and CDR2 YYEEEE. J gave up 3 bases and V 7 bases, and 4 bases lay outside the gene matches. CDR3 sequence reads: CASATSGIYEQYF. For the CDR3, the DNA is TGTGCCAGCGCAACTAGCGGGATCTACGAGCAGTACTTC.

A remark on this clone: Other DNA sequences in this sample translate to the same CDR3. V usage is TRBV5-1 and J usage is TRBJ2-2, with 8 bases matching TRBD1. The germline gives CDR1 SGHRS, CDR2 YFSETQ. Losses at the gene ends were 1 base for V and 0 bases for J; bases not matched to a gene: 2. The CDR3 contains 16 residues. CDR3 in amino acids: CASSLRGQANTGELFF. CDR3 in DNA: TGCGCCAGCAGCTTGAGGGGACAGGCGAACACCGGGGAGCTGTTTTTT.

The DNA for the CDR3 is TGTGCCAGCAGCTCCCGGGACAGCCTTTACAATCAGCCCCAGCATTTT. It yields the protein CASSSRDSLYNQPQHF. J is TRBJ1-5 and V is TRBV5-6; TRBD1 matches at 7 bases. The CDR3 loop spans 16 amino acids. The V and J ends lost 3 bases and 3 bases, in that order; junction bases with no gene match: 9. Germline V CDR1 and CDR2: SGHDT, YYEEEE.

The DNA of the CDR3 is TGTGCCAGCAGCCAAGGGCTAGCTCCCTACGAGCAGTACTTC. Its translation is CASSQGLAPYEQYF. The chain carries TRBV7-9 and TRBJ2-7, with a possible D match to TRBD2 (5 bases). Germline CDR1 is SEHNR and CDR2 is FQNEAQ (reference sequence). This CDR3 is 14 amino acids long. V was trimmed by 5 bases and J by 2 bases, leaving 13 bases between them.

The V and J genes are TRBV6-5 and TRBJ2-2; D assignment may be TRBD1 or TRBD2 (5 bases each). Looked up from germline, CDR1 is MNHEY and CDR2 is SVGAGI. Trimming stripped 3 bases from V and 4 bases from J, with 12 bases between. This CDR3 has 15 residues. This chain's CDR3 is CASSYRDLFTGELFF. The CDR3, as DNA: TGTGCCAGCAGTTATCGGGACCTATTCACCGGGGAGCTGTTTTTT.

CDR3 coding DNA: TGTGCCCTTGAAGGATTCGGAAACACCATATATTTT. Protein product: CALEGFGNTIYF. The rearrangement links TRBV6-1 to TRBJ1-3; D not resolved. The CDR3 has 12 amino acids. Trimming took 11 bases from V and 4 from J, leaving 12 bases between them. Germline V gene lookup returns CDR1 MNHNS and CDR2 SASEGT.

The gene calls are TRBV6-6 and TRBJ1-6; perhaps TRBD1 as D (5 bases). The CDR3 is made up of 15 amino acids. CDR1 and CDR2 (germline): MNHNY, SVGAGI (reference sequence). V lost 5 bases and J lost 3, with 11 bases in between. CDR3 coding DNA: TGTGCCAGCAGTACGACAGACAGCTATAATTCACCCCTCCACTTT. Its translation is CASSTTDSYNSPLHF.

CDR3 in DNA: TGTGCCAGCAGGCAACCGGGACAGGGCTACCACAATGAGCAGTTCTTC. Its protein product is CASRQPGQGYHNEQFF. V gene TRBV11-3 combines with J gene TRBJ2-1; 9 bases match TRBD1. The V gene end was trimmed by 6 bases and the J gene end by 5 bases; junction bases not matched to a gene: 11. Germline assignment: CDR1 SGHNT and CDR2 YENEEA. This CDR3 comprises 16 residues.

The rearrangement links TRBV10-1 to TRBJ1-5, with a tentative D call TRBD1 (5 bases). CDR1 and CDR2 from the germline V gene are WNHNN and SYGVQD (reference sequence). CDR3 length: 14 residues. Trimming took off 7 bases at V and 0 bases at J, with 10 bases between the two ends. The CDR3 nucleotides are TGCGCCAGCATCGGACACAATAGCAATCAGCCCCAGCATTTT. Its translation is CASIGHNSNQPQHF.

In its sample, this clone was seen a few times. The chain couples TRBV5-4 to TRBJ2-3; TRBD1 aligns across 11 bases. The ends lost 4 bases at V and 1 base at J; junction bases unmatched: 17. The V gene's germline CDR1 is SGHNT and CDR2 YYREEE (reference sequence). The CDR3 runs 20 residues. The CDR3 reads CASSGTGGGGYRFGTDTQYF. The CDR3 coding sequence is TGTGCCAGCAGCGGGACAGGGGGTGGGGGTTATCGTTTCGGCACAGATACGCAGTATTTT.

This chain joins TRBV2 and TRBJ2-4; D is possibly TRBD1 or TRBD2 (6 bases each). V lost 6 bases and J lost 11, with 11 bases in between. The CDR3 has 11 amino acids. In germline, CDR1 is SNHLY, CDR2 FYNNEI. CDR3 DNA: TGTGCCAGCAGGGAGGGGGGCTTTCAGTACTTC. Protein product: CASREGGFQYF.

This rearrangement joins TRBV6-5 to TRBJ2-5, with a weak D call TRBD2 (6 bases). Per germline, CDR1 MNHEY and CDR2 SVGAGI. V was cut by 2 bases and J by 7 bases, with 17 bases left in between. The CDR3 covers 15 residues. This CDR3 reads CASSYHIPGEGTQYF. The DNA of the CDR3 is TGTGCCAGCAGTTACCATATCCCGGGAGAGGGGACCCAGTACTTC.

The V call is TRBV29-1, the J call TRBJ2-2; 13 bases line up with TRBD2. CDR3 length: 17 residues. Trimming removed 7 bases from V and 0 bases from J; junction bases left unmatched: 8. Germline V lookup: CDR1 SQVTM, CDR2 ANQGSEA. CDR3 loop: CSATSGLAGANTGELFF. The CDR3 nucleotides are TGCAGCGCTACGTCCGGACTAGCGGGAGCGAACACCGGGGAGCTGTTTTTT.

This chain links TRBV19 with TRBJ2-1; D unresolved. Deletions cut 3 bases from V and 0 bases from J, with 12 bases between. From germline, CDR1 is LNHDA and CDR2 SQIVND (reference sequence). The CDR3 consists of 16 residues. DNA for the CDR3: TGTGCCAGTAGTATTACGGGCCCGAGCTCCTACAATGAGCAGTTCTTC. It specifies CASSITGPSSYNEQFF.

The chain links TRBV12-2 to TRBJ2-3; the listed D gene, TRBD2, was not tested against the DNA. TRBV12-2 is listed as a pseudogene. This CDR3 has 15 residues. CDR3 sequence (DNA): TGTGCAAGTCAACCCGGACTAGCTGGCACAGATACGCAGTATTTT. It codes for CASQPGLAGTDTQYF.

V and J are TRBV21-1 and TRBJ1-2. TRBV21-1 is noted as a pseudogene. The CDR3 length is 17 residues. Here the CDR3 reads CASSDDIQGLYRTGYTF. The CDR3 nucleotides are TGTGCCAGCTCGGACGACATACAGGGACTGTACAGAACTGGCTACACCTTC.

J is TRBJ1-1 and V is TRBV19; D not certain. With 2 bases removed from V and 6 bases from J, the gap between germline ends came to 19 bases. In germline, CDR1 is LNHDA, CDR2 SQIVND (reference sequence). The CDR3 spans 16 residues. Here the CDR3 DNA reads TGTGCCAGTAGTATACCTTTTGGGGTTTGGAAGTCTGAAGCTTTCTTT. As protein: CASSIPFGVWKSEAFF.

The chain uses TRBV28 and TRBJ1-1; a weak D match, TRBD1 (6 bases). The germline CDR1 and CDR2 sequences are MDHEN and SYDVKM. V was clipped by 7 bases and J by 9 bases, with 21 bases between them. There are 14 residues in the CDR3. CDR3 amino acids: CASMDGTKGFKAFF. The DNA of the CDR3 is TGTGCCAGCATGGACGGGACAAAGGGGTTTAAAGCTTTCTTT.

The chain couples TRBV11-3 to TRBJ2-7; no clear D. The CDR3 spans 13 residues. With 5 bases removed from V and 4 bases from J, the gap between germline ends came to 12 bases. Per germline, CDR1 SGHNT and CDR2 YENEEA. The CDR3 here is CASSAEGGYEQYF. CDR3 bases: TGTGCCAGCAGCGCAGAAGGTGGATACGAGCAGTACTTC.

The CDR3 here is CASRQGPEQYF. CDR3 DNA sequence: TGTGCCAGCAGACAGGGGCCTGAGCAGTACTTC. The rearrangement joins TRBV6-5 to TRBJ2-7, with 7 bases that match TRBD1. This CDR3 has 11 residues. J lost 7 bases, V lost 6 bases, and 3 bases had no gene match. The germline gives CDR1 MNHEY, CDR2 SVGAGI.

This clone was counted once. V gene TRBV19 combines with J gene TRBJ1-5, with D perhaps TRBD1 (6 bases). V lost 7 bases to trimming and J lost 0 bases, with 13 bases between them. The CDR3 extends over 15 amino acids. Looked up from germline, CDR1 is LNHDA and CDR2 is SQIVND (reference sequence). CDR3 amino acids: CASTLQGYSNQPQHF. The CDR3 region has the DNA TGTGCCAGTACCCTTCAGGGGTATAGCAATCAGCCCCAGCATTTT.